This T cell receptor beta chain was found in a study of T cell changes during pregnancy in multiple sclerosis. Using immunoSEQ multiplex PCR, the repertoire was profiled, and TCRdb retains in-frame clones only, with some absent. Here the sample spans approximately 60,000 clones, 92% being singletons. This clone was detected a few times. V lost 9 bases to trimming and J lost 1 base, with 13 bases between them. This CDR3 region has 15 residues. The V gene's germline CDR1 is MNHNS and CDR2 SASEGT. This chain connects TRBV6-1 to TRBJ1-6, with a weak D call TRBD1 (6 bases). This sequence originates from a female donor in good health, enrolled as a control in a pregnancy study. Sample: peripheral blood, taken in the second trimester of pregnancy. For the CDR3, the DNA is TGTGCCAGACCTCCCAGGGGTTCCTATAATTCACCCCTCCACTTT. Protein product: CARPPRGSYNSPLHF.